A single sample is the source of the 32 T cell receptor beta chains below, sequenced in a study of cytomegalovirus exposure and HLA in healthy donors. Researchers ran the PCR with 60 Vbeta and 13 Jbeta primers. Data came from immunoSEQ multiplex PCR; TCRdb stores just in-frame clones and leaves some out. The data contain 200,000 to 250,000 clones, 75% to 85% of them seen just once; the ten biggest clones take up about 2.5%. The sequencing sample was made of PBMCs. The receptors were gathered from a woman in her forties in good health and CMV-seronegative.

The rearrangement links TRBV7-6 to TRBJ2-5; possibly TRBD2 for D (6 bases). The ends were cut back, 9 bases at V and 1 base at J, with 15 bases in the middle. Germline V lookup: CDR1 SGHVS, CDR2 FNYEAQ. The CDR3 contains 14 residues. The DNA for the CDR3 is TGTGCCAGTAGAGGGAGGAAGGTCCAAGAGACCCAGTACTTC. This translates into CASRGRKVQETQYF.

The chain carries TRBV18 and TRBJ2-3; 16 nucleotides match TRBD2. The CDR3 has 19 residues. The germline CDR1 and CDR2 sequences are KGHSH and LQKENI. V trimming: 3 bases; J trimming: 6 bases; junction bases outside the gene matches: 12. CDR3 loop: CASSPPGTSGRAFRDTQYF. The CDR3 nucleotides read TGTGCCAGCTCACCGCCAGGGACTAGCGGGAGGGCCTTTAGGGATACGCAGTATTTT.

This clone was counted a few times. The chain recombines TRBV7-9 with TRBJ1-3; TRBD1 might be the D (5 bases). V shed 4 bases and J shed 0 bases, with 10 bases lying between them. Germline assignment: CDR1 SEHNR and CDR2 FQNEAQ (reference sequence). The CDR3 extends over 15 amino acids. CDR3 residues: CASSSTDSSGNTIYF. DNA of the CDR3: TGTGCCAGCAGCTCGACAGATAGCTCTGGAAACACCATATATTTT.

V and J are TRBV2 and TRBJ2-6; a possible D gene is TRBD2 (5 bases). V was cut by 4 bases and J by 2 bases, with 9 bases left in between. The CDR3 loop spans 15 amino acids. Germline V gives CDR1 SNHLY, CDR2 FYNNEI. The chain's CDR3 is CASSVRGTGANVLTF. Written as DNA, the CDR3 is TGTGCCAGCAGTGTTAGAGGGACTGGGGCCAACGTCCTGACTTTC.

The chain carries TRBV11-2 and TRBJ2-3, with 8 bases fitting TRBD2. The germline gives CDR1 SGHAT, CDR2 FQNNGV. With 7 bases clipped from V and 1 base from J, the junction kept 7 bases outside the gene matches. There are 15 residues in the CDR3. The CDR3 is CASTPGGGGTDTQYF. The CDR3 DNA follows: TGTGCCAGCACCCCGGGGGGGGGAGGCACAGATACGCAGTATTTT.

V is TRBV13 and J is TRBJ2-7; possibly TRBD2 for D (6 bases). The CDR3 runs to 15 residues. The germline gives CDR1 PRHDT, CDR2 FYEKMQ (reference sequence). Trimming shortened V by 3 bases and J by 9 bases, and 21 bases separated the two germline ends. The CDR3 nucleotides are TGTGCCAGCAGCTTTACCCCTAGCGTTCTACGGGGGCAGTACTTC. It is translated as CASSFTPSVLRGQYF.

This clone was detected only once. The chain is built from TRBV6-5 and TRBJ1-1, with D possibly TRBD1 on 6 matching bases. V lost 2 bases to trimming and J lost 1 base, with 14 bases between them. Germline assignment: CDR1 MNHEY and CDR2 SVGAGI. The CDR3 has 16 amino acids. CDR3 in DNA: TGTGCCAGCAGTTACGGAAGGGGAGGGGGGAACACTGAAGCTTTCTTT. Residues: CASSYGRGGGNTEAFF.

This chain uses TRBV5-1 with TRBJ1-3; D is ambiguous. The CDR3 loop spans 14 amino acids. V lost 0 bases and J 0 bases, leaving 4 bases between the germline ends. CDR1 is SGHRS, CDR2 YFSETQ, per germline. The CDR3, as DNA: TGCGCCAGCAGCTTGGGGAGCTCTGGAAACACCATATATTTT. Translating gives CASSLGSSGNTIYF.

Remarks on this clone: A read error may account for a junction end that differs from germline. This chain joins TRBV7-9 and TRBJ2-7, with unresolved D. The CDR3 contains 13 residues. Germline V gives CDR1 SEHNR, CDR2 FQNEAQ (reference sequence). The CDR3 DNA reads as TGTTCCAGCAGCAGCCTAGTGGCCTACGAGCAGTACTTC. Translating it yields CSSSSLVAYEQYF.

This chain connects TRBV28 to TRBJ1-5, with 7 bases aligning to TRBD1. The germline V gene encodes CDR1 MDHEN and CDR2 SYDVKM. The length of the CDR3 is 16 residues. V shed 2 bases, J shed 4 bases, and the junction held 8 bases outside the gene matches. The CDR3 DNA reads TGTGCCAGCAGTTTACTTACCGGGACAGCTAATCAGCCCCAGCATTTT. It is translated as CASSLLTGTANQPQHF.

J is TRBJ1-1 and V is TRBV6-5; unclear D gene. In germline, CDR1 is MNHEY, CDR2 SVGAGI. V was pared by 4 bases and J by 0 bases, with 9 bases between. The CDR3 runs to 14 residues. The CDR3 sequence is CASSSPGLNTEAFF. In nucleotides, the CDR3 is TGTGCCAGCAGTTCCCCGGGATTGAACACTGAAGCTTTCTTT.

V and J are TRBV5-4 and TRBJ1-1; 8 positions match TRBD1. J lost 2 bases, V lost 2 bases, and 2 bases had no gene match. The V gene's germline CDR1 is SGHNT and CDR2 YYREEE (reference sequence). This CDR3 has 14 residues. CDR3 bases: TGTGCCAGCAGCTTCGGACAGGGTAACACTGAAGCTTTCTTT. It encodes CASSFGQGNTEAFF.

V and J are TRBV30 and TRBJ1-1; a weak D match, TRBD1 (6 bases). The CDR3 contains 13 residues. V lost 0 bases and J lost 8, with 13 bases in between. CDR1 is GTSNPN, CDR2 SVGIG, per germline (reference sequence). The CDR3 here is CAWSVTLTGEAFF. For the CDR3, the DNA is TGTGCCTGGAGTGTAACTTTGACAGGAGAAGCTTTCTTT.

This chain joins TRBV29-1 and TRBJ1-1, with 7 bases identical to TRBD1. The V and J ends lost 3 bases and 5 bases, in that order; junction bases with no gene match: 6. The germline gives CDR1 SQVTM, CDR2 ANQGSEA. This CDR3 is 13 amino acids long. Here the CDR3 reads CSVDRGEGTEAFF. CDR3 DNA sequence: TGCAGCGTTGACAGGGGGGAAGGGACTGAAGCTTTCTTT.

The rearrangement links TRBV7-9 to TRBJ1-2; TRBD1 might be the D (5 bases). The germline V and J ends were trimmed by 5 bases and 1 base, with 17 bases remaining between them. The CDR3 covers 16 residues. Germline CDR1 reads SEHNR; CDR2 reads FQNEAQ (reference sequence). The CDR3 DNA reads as TGTGCCAGCAGCCCCGGGGGAGGGGCCAATAACTATGGCTACACCTTC. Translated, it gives CASSPGGGANNYGYTF. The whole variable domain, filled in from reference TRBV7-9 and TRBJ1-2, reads DTGVSQNPRHKITKRGQNVTFRCDPISEHNRLYWYRQTLGQGPEFLTYFQNEAQLEKSRLLSDRFSAERPKGSFSTLEIQRTEQGDSAMYLCASSPGGGANNYGYTFGSGTRLTVV.

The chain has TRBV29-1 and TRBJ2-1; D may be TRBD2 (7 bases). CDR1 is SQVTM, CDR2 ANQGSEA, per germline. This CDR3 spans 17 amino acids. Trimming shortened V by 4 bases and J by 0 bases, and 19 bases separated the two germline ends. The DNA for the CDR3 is TGCAGCGTTGGGGTCCCGTTAGGGGGGGGCTCCTACAATGAGCAGTTCTTC. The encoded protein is CSVGVPLGGGSYNEQFF.

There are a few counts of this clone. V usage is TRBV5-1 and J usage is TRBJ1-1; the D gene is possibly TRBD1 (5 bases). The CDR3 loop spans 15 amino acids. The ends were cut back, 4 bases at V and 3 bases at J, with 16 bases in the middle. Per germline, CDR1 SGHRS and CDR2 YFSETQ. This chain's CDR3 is CASSRKGVADTEAFF. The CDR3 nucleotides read TGCGCCAGCAGCCGAAAAGGGGTGGCGGACACTGAAGCTTTCTTT.

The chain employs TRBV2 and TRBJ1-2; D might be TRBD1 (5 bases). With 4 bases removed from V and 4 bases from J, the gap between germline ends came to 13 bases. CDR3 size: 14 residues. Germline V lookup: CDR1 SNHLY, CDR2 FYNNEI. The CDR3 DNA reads TGTGCCAGCAGTGCTCAGGGATTTTTCTATGGCTACACCTTC. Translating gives CASSAQGFFYGYTF.

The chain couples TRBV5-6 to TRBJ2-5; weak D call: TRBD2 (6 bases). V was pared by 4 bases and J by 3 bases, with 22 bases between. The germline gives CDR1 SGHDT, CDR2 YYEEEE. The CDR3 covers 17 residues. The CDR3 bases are TGTGCCAGCAGCGCCGGTCGGCGCGTTCGGAGGGAAGAGACCCAGTACTTC. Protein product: CASSAGRRVRREETQYF.

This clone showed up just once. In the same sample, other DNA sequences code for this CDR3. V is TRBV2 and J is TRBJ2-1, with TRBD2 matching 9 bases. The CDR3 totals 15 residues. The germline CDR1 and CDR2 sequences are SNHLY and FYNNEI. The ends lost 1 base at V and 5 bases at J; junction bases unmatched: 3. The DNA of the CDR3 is TGTGCCAGCAGTGAAGTAGCGGGGGTGAACAATGAGCAGTTCTTC. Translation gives CASSEVAGVNNEQFF.

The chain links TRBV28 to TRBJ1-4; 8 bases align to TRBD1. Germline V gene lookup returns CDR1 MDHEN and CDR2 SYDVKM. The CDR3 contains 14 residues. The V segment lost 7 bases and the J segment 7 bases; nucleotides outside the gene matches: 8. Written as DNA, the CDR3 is TGTGCCAGCACCTGGGGGACAGGAATTGAAAAACTGTTTTTT. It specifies CASTWGTGIEKLFF.

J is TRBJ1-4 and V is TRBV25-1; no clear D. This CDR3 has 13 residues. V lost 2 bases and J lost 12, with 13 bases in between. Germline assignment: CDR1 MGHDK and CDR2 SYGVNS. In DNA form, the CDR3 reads TGTGCCAGCAGTGAAACCCCAGATAGCCAACTGTTTTTT. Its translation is CASSETPDSQLFF.

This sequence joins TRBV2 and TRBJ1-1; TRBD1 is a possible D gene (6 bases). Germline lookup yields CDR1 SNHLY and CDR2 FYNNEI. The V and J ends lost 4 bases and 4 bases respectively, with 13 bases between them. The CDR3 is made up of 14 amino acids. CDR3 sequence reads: CASSATGRRTEAFF. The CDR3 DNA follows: TGTGCCAGCAGTGCGACAGGCAGGCGCACTGAAGCTTTCTTT.

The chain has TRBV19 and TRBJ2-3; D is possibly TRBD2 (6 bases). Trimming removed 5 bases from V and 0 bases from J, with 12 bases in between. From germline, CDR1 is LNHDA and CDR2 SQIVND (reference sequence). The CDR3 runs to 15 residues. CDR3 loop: CASSPHRGSTDTQYF. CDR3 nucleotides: TGTGCCAGTAGTCCTCATCGGGGGAGCACAGATACGCAGTATTTT.

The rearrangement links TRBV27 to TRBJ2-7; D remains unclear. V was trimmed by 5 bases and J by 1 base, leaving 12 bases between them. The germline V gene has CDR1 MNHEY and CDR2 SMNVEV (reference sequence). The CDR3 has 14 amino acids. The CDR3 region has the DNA TGTGCCAGCAGTACGACACGAAATTCCTACGAGCAGTACTTC. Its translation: CASSTTRNSYEQYF.

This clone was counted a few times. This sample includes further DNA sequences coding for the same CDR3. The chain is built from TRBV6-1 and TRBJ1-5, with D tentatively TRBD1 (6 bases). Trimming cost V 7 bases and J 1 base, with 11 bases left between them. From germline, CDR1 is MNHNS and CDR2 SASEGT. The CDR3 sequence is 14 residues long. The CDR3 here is CASNPTGSNQPQHF. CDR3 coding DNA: TGTGCCAGCAACCCTACAGGGAGCAATCAGCCCCAGCATTTT.

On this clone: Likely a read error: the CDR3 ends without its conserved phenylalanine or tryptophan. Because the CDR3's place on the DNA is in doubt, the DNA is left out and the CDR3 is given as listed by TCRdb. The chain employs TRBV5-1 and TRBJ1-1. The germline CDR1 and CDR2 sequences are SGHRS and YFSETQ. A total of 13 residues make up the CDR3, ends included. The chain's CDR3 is CASSWRGDEERSV.

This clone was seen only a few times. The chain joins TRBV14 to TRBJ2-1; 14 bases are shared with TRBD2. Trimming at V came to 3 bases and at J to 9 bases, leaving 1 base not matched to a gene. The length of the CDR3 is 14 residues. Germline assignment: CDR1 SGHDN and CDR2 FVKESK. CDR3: CASSHGLAGGEQFF. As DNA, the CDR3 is TGTGCCAGCAGCCATGGACTAGCGGGAGGTGAGCAGTTCTTC.

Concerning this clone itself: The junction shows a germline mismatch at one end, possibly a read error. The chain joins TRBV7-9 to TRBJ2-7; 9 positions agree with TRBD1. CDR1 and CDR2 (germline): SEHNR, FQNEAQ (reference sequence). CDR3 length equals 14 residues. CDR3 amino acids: CSSSPRRDRETQYF. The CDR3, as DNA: TGTTCCAGCAGCCCGCGCCGGGACAGGGAAACGCAGTACTTC. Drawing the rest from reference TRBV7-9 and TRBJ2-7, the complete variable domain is DTGVSQNPRHKITKRGQNVTFRCDPISEHNRLYWYRQTLGQGPEFLTYFQNEAQLEKSRLLSDRFSAERPKGSFSTLEIQRTEQGDSAMYLCSSSPRRDRETQYFGPGTRLTVT.

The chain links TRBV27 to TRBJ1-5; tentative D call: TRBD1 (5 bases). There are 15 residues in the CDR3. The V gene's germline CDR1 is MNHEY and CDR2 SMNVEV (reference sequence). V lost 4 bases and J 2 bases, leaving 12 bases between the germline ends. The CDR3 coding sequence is TGTGCCAGCAGTTCCCTAGGAGGGGGCAATCAGCCCCAGCATTTT. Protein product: CASSSLGGGNQPQHF.

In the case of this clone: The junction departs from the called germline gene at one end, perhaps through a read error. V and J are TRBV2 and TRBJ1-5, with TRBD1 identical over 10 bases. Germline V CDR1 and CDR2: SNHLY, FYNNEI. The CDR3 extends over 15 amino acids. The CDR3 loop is CASKGQGLFHQPQPF. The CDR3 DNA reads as TGTGCCAGCAAGGGACAGGGGCTATTTCATCAGCCCCAGCCTTTT.

The CDR3 loop is CASSPLAGVRDNEQFF. DNA for the CDR3: TGCGCCAGCAGTCCCCTAGCGGGAGTGCGGGACAATGAGCAGTTCTTC. The V and J genes are TRBV5-1 and TRBJ2-1, with 10 bases fitting TRBD2. V gave up 5 bases and J gave up 5 bases; unmatched junction bases: 10. This CDR3 region has 16 residues. Germline-derived CDR1 and CDR2 are SGHRS and YFSETQ.